This T cell receptor (beta chain) was sequenced for a study of T cells in localized non-small cell lung cancer (dated by TCRdb to about 2020). In terms of the full investigation: T cell repertoires of approximately 250 early-stage NSCLC patients were analyzed, with tumors being compared against uninvolved tumor-adjacent lungs. The cohort consisted of 236 treatment-naive NSCLC patients whose localized lung tumors had been resected. Of the NSCLC patients, 120 to 150 were male and around 99 were female, and the mean age was around 70 years.

Overall results and qualifications from the work: Uninvolved tumor-adjacent lung showed the highest T cell clonality, higher than tumor, which suggests more focused antigenic responses in the uninvolved tumor-adjacent lung. Multi-region tumor sequencing was not performed, so intratumor heterogeneity could not be excluded. Since the design was exploratory, TCR variables were selected using unadjusted p-values with no false-discovery rate correction. Higher T cell density in blood was associated with longer overall survival, whereas higher clonality in adjacent lung was associated with shorter survival. Of the top 100 tumor clones, a median of approximately 60 were detected in paired uninvolved adjacent lung; 28 were also among that lung's top 100.

As for this clone: Its target antigen remains unknown. Per-base qualities were not stored, and no clone one base away is much larger.

TCR beta CDR3 regions were sequenced from DNA using the immunoSEQ Assay. The original methods were these. T cell density was computed as TCR beta template counts normalized to usable DNA estimated by amplifying housekeeping genes. Richness was estimated using the preseqR package, with extrapolation to 400,000 templates for PBMC samples and to 120,000 templates for tissue samples. Clonality was defined by subtracting Pielou's evenness from one. Tissue-enriched TCRs were identified through differential abundance testing performed on productive amino-acid clonotypes, with a minimum total count of 5 and an alpha of 0.1. Repertoire overlap between compartments was quantified with the Jaccard Index and Morisita Overlap Index. GLIPH grouped TCR beta CDR3s together with public tetramer-defined viral CDR3s, and a viral motif had to include at least three viral sequences and show V-gene enrichment. TCRdb carries this immuneACCESS record with in-frame sequences only. Its versions omit some clonotypes, under half of them owing to an unresolved V gene in the studies checked, with the rest unexplained. D and trimming were read from the DNA, whereas the V and J calls and clone size are those reported in that table. Counted in this sample were approximately 81,000 clones; 88% of them appeared once. 20% of the sample belongs to the ten largest clones.

Reading the germline V gene gives CDR1 MNHEY and CDR2 SVGAGI. V and J are truncated by 6 bases and 10 bases respectively, leaving an intervening sequence of 18 bases. The CDR3 goes from the cysteine to the phenylalanine over 13 residues. CDR3 DNA only is kept here, 39 bases in frame from base 1. At diagnosis, peripheral blood, uninvolved tumor-adjacent lung and tumor were collected and stored as a combination of fresh-frozen and FFPE material. Blood samples were analyzed as peripheral blood mononuclear cells for TCR repertoire profiling. In this chain, TRBV6-5 is recombined with TRBJ1-2; the D segment could be TRBD1, given 6 matching bases. The sample was peripheral blood, taken before any cancer treatment. The clonotype comes from a woman between 40 and 69 years old with stage I squamous cell lung carcinoma. The CDR3 region reads CASRTPGHINYTF. The nucleotides read TGTGCCAGCAGGACGCCGGGACATATAAACTACACCTTC.